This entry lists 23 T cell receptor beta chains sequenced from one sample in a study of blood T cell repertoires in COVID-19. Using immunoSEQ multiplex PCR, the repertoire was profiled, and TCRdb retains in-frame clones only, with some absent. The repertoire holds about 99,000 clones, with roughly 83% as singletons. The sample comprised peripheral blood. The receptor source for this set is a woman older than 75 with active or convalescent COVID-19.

The CDR3 nucleotides are TGTGCCAGCAGCCAAGATCAGGGGGCGCAGTACAATGAGCAGTTCTTC. Protein sequence: CASSQDQGAQYNEQFF. The chain combines TRBV14 with TRBJ2-1; 8 bases are a match to TRBD1. Germline lookup yields CDR1 SGHDN and CDR2 FVKESK. Trimming cost V 0 bases and J 4 bases; bases outside gene matches: 5. CDR3 size: 16 residues. Drawing the rest from reference TRBV14 and TRBJ2-1, the complete variable domain is EAGVTQFPSHSVIEKGQTVTLRCDPISGHDNLYWYRRVMGKEIKFLLHFVKESKQDESGMPNNRFLAERTGGTYSTLKVQPAELEDSGVYFCASSQDQGAQYNEQFFGPGTRLTVL.

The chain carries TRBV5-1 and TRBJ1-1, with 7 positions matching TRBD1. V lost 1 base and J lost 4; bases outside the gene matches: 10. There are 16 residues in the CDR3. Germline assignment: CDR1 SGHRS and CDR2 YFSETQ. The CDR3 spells CASSLTNRGSGTEAFF. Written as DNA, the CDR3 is TGCGCCAGCAGCTTGACAAACAGGGGCTCTGGCACTGAAGCTTTCTTT.

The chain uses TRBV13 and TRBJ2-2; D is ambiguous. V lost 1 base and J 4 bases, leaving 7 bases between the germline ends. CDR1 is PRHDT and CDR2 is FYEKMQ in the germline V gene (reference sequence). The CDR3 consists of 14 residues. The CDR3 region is CASSLAPGTGELFF. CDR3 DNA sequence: TGTGCCAGCAGCTTAGCTCCGGGCACCGGGGAGCTGTTTTTT.

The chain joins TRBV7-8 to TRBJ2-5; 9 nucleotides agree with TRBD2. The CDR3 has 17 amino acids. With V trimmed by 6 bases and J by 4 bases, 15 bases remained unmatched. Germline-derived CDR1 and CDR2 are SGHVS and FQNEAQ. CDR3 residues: CASSPLSIAGALETQYF. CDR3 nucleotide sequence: TGTGCCAGCAGTCCCCTTTCAATAGCGGGAGCTTTAGAGACCCAGTACTTC.

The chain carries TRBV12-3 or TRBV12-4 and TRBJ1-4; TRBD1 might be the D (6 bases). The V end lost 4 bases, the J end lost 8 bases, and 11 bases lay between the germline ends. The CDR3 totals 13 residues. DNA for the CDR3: TGTGCCAGCAGTTACTTTCAGGGGGAAAAACTGTTTTTT. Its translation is CASSYFQGEKLFF.

CDR3 coding DNA: TGTGCCAGCAGTCGGTGGGCCGGTGAGCCCCAGCATTTT. It codes for CASSRWAGEPQHF. V and J are TRBV6-5 and TRBJ1-5; unclear D gene. Germline V gene lookup returns CDR1 MNHEY and CDR2 SVGAGI. V was cut by 5 bases and J by 8 bases, with 13 bases left in between. The CDR3 contains 13 residues.

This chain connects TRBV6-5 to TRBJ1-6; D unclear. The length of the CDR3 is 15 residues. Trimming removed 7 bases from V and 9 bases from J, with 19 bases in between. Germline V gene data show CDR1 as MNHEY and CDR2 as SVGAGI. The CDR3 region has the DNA TGTGCCAGCACACTCGGGGTTACGAGTGGTTCACCCCTCCACTTT. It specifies CASTLGVTSGSPLHF.

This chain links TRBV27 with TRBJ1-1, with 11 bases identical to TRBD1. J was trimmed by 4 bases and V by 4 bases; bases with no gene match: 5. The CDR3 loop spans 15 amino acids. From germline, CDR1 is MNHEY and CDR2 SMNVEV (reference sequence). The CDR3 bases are TGTGCCAGCAGTTCCCTCGGGACAGGGGGCACTGAAGCTTTCTTT. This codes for CASSSLGTGGTEAFF.

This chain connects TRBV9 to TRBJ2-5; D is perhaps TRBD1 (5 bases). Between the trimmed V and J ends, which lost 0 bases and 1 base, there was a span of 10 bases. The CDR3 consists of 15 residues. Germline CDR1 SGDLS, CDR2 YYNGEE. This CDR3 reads CASSVGGSSQETQYF. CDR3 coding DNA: TGTGCCAGCAGCGTAGGGGGCAGCTCCCAAGAGACCCAGTACTTC.

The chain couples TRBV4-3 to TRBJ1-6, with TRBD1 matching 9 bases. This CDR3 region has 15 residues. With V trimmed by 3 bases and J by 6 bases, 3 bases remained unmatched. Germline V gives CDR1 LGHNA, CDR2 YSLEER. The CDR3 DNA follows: TGCGCCAGCAGCCACGTGACAGGGGGTAATTCACCCCTCCACTTT. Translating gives CASSHVTGGNSPLHF.

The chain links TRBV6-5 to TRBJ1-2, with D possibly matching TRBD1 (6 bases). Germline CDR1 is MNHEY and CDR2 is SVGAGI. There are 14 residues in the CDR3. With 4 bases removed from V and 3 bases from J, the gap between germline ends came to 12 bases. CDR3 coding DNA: TGTGCCAGCAGTTTAAATACAGGGTACTATGGCTACACCTTC. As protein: CASSLNTGYYGYTF.

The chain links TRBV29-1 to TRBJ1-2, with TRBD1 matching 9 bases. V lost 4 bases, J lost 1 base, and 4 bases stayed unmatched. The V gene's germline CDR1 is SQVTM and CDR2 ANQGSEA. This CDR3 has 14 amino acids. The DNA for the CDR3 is TGCAGCGTTGTAGGGACAGGGAATAACTATGGCTACACCTTC. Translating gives CSVVGTGNNYGYTF.

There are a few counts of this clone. CDR3 protein: CASSLEGRWTEAFF. CDR3 sequence (DNA): TGTGCCAGCAGTTTGGAGGGGAGATGGACTGAAGCTTTCTTT. The rearrangement links TRBV28 to TRBJ1-1; a possible D gene is TRBD1 (5 bases). The V and J ends lost 3 bases and 5 bases respectively, with 13 bases between them. Per the germline V gene, CDR1 is MDHEN and CDR2 is SYDVKM. CDR3 length equals 14 residues.

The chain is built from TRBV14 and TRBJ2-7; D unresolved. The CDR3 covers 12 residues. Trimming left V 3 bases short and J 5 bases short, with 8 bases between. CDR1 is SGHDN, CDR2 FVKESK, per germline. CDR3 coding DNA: TGTGCCAGCAGCCATTTGAGTAACGAGCAGTACTTC. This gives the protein CASSHLSNEQYF.

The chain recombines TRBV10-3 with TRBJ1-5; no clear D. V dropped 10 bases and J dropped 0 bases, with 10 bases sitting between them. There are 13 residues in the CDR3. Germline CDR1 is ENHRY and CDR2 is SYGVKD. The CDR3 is CATTYDSNQPQHF. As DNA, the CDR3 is TGTGCCACCACTTATGATAGCAATCAGCCCCAGCATTTT.

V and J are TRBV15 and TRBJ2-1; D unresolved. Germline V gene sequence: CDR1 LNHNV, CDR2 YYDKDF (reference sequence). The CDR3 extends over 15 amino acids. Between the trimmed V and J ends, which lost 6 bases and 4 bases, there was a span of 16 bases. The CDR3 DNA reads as TGTGCCACCAGTGATACAGTATCTAAGTACAATGAGCAGTTCTTC. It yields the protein CATSDTVSKYNEQFF. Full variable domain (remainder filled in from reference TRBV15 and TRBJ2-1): DAMVIQNPRYQVTQFGKPVTLSCSQTLNHNVMYWYQQKSSQAPKLLFHYYDKDFNNEADTPDNFQSRRPNTSFCFLDIRSPGLGDTAMYLCATSDTVSKYNEQFFGPGTRLTVL.

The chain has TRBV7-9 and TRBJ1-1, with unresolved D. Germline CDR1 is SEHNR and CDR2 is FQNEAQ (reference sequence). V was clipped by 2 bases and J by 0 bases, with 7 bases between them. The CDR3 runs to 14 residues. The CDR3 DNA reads TGTGCCAGCAGCTTAAATTTAATGAACACTGAAGCTTTCTTT. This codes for CASSLNLMNTEAFF. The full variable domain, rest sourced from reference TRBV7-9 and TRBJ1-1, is DTGVSQNPRHKITKRGQNVTFRCDPISEHNRLYWYRQTLGQGPEFLTYFQNEAQLEKSRLLSDRFSAERPKGSFSTLEIQRTEQGDSAMYLCASSLNLMNTEAFFGQGTRLTVV.

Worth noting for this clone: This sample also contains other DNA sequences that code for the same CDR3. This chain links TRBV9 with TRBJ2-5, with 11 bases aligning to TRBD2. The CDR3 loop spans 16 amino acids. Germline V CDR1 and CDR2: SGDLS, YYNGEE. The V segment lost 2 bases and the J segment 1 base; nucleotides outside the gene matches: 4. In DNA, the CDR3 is TGTGCCAGCAGCGTGCATAGCGGGGGGGTCCAAGAGACCCAGTACTTC. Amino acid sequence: CASSVHSGGVQETQYF.

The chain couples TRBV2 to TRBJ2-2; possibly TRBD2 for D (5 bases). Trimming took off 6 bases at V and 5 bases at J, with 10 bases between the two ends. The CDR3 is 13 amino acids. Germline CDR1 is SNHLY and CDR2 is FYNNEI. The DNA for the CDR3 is TGTGCCAGCAGAGCAGTAGCGACCGGGGAGCTGTTTTTT. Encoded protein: CASRAVATGELFF.

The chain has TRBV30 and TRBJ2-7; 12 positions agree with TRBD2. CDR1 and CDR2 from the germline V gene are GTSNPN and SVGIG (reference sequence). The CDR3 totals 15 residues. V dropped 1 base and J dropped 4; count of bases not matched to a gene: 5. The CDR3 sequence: CAWSDPTSGSYEQYF. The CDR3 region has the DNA TGTGCCTGGAGTGACCCGACTAGCGGGAGTTACGAGCAGTACTTC. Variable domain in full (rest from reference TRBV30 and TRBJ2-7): SQTIHQWPATLVQPVGSPLSLECTVEGTSNPNLYWYRQAAGRGLQLLFYSVGIGQISSEVPQNLSASRPQDRQFILSSKKLLLSDSGFYLCAWSDPTSGSYEQYFGPGTRLTVT.

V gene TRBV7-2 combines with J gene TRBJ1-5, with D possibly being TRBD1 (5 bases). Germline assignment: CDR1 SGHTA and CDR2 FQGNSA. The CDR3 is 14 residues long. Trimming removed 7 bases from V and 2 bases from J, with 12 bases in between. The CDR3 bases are TGTGCCAGCAACCTAGGGGTAGGCAATCAGCCCCAGCATTTT. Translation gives CASNLGVGNQPQHF.

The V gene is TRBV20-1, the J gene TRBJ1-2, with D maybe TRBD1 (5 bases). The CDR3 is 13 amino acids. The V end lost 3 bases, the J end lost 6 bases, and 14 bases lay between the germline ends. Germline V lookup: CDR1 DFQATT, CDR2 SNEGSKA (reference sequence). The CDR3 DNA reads TGCAGTGCTAGTCCCCCGGGGGAGGATGGCTACACCTTC. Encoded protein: CSASPPGEDGYTF.

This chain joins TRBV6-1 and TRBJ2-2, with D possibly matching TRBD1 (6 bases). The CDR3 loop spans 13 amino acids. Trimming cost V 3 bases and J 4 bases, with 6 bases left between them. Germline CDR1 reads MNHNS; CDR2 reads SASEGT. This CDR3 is CASSDRGTGELFF. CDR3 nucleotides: TGTGCCAGCAGTGACAGGGGCACCGGGGAGCTGTTTTTT.